These 28 T cell receptor beta chains came from one sample sequenced in a study of a mutant IDH1 vaccine in newly diagnosed glioma. Only in-frame clones appear in the TCRdb table, and some are missing; sequencing was by immunoSEQ multiplex PCR. The sample carries tens of thousands of clones, 79% recorded once. Time point defined: baseline, week 1 (first vaccination visit). The treatment denotes: pre-vaccination baseline after standard-of-care therapy. The sequencing used PBMCs, collected from a glioma patient treated with radiotherapy, temozolomide or both. The receptors shown here come from a man in his forties or fifties with glioma.

This clone occurred a few times. The J gene is TRBJ1-5, the V gene TRBV5-6; the D is unclear. This CDR3 has 12 residues. Germline V gives CDR1 SGHDT, CDR2 YYEEEE. Trimming removed 1 base from V and 4 bases from J, with 3 bases in between. The chain's CDR3 is CASSLRNQPQHF. CDR3 DNA: TGTGCCAGCAGCTTGAGGAATCAGCCCCAGCATTTT.

In regard to this clone: The identical CDR3 is also encoded by other nucleotide sequences in the sample. The chain combines TRBV5-4 with TRBJ2-5, with 7 bases matching TRBD2. J gave up 1 base and V 0 bases, and 0 bases lay outside the gene matches. The CDR3 contains 14 residues. Germline V lookup: CDR1 SGHNT, CDR2 YYREEE (reference sequence). The CDR3 is CASSLGLAQETQYF. As DNA, the CDR3 is TGTGCCAGCAGCTTGGGACTAGCCCAAGAGACCCAGTACTTC.

The rearrangement links TRBV5-4 to TRBJ2-4; D is perhaps TRBD1 or TRBD2 (5 bases each). Trimming removed 4 bases at V and 1 base at J, with 9 bases between. Germline values: CDR1 SGHNT, CDR2 YYREEE (reference sequence). The CDR3 is 14 residues long. CDR3 sequence: CASSQRDAKNIQYF. The CDR3 DNA reads TGTGCCAGCAGCCAACGGGACGCCAAAAACATTCAGTACTTC.

Regarding this clone: Other DNA sequences within the sample encode an identical CDR3. The chain combines TRBV5-1 with TRBJ2-7; TRBD1 aligns across 10 bases. The CDR3 runs 14 residues. CDR1 is SGHRS and CDR2 is YFSETQ in the germline V gene. The ends lost 4 bases at V and 2 bases at J; junction bases unmatched: 3. The CDR3 reads CASSAGQGAYEQYF. As DNA, the CDR3 is TGCGCCAGCAGCGCTGGACAGGGGGCCTACGAGCAGTACTTC.

This clone was seen a few times. The chain recombines TRBV11-3 with TRBJ2-2; TRBD2 matches 10 bases. Germline V CDR1 and CDR2: SGHNT, YENEEA. With 4 bases clipped from V and 2 bases from J, the junction kept 4 bases outside the gene matches. CDR3 length equals 16 residues. The CDR3, as DNA: TGTGCCAGCAGCTGGACTAGCGGCTCAAACACCGGGGAGCTGTTTTTT. Its protein is CASSWTSGSNTGELFF.

This clone has a handful of counts. The gene calls are TRBV30 and TRBJ2-1; TRBD1 might be the D (6 bases). The V end lost 3 bases, the J end lost 4 bases, and 19 bases lay between the germline ends. CDR3 length: 16 amino acids. In germline, CDR1 is GTSNPN, CDR2 SVGIG (reference sequence). CDR3 coding DNA: TGTGCCTGGAGCCCTCTTGGACAGACGACATACAATGAGCAGTTCTTC. Encoded protein: CAWSPLGQTTYNEQFF.

The chain links TRBV4-2 to TRBJ2-5; D call uncertain. This CDR3 comprises 14 residues. The V and J ends lost 3 bases and 1 base respectively, with 9 bases between them. Germline CDR1 LGHNA, CDR2 YNFKEQ. Written as DNA, the CDR3 is TGTGCCAGCAGCCAGCCCAGCAGCCAAGAGACCCAGTACTTC. Translated, it gives CASSQPSSQETQYF.

The V and J genes are TRBV18 and TRBJ1-3; 10 bases fit TRBD1. The germline V gene encodes CDR1 KGHSH and CDR2 LQKENI. This CDR3 has 15 amino acids. The J segment lost 6 bases and the V segment lost 3 bases, leaving 5 bases of the junction unmatched. CDR3 amino acids: CASSPAGQGVNTIYF. As DNA, the CDR3 is TGTGCCAGCTCACCCGCCGGACAGGGGGTAAACACCATATATTTT.

V is TRBV30 and J is TRBJ2-1; 9 nucleotides line up with TRBD2. CDR1 and CDR2 from the germline V gene are GTSNPN and SVGIG (reference sequence). With V trimmed by 2 bases and J by 10 bases, 12 bases remained unmatched. The CDR3 has 15 residues. Written as DNA, the CDR3 is TGTGCCTGGAGTAGGGGAATAGCGGGGGATCGAGAGCAGTTCTTC. Protein: CAWSRGIAGDREQFF.

J is TRBJ2-7 and V is TRBV7-3; D unresolved. The CDR3 is made up of 13 amino acids. CDR1 is SGHTA and CDR2 is FQGTGA in the germline V gene. Trimming left V 3 bases short and J 5 bases short, with 11 bases between. The CDR3 coding sequence is TGTGCCAGCAGCTTGTCCGGAACCAACGAGCAGTACTTC. Its translation is CASSLSGTNEQYF. The complete variable domain, with remaining parts taken from reference TRBV7-3 and TRBJ2-7, reads GAGVSQTPSNKVTEKGKYVELRCDPISGHTALYWYRQSLGQGPEFLIYFQGTGAADDSGLPNDRFFAVRPEGSVSTLKIQRTERGDSAVYLCASSLSGTNEQYFGPGTRLTVT.

This clone is termed medium-sized. The gene calls are TRBV14 and TRBJ2-1, with D possibly being TRBD1 or TRBD2 (6 bases each). The V end was cut by 4 bases, the J end by 9 bases, with 10 bases between. Germline assignment: CDR1 SGHDN and CDR2 FVKESK. The CDR3 has 12 amino acids. In DNA, the CDR3 is TGTGCCAGCAGCCCCGGAGGGGGTGAGCAGTTCTTC. Amino acids: CASSPGGGEQFF.

This clone has a handful of counts. V and J are TRBV4-1 and TRBJ2-2; a weak D match, TRBD2 (5 bases). Deletions cut 4 bases from V and 3 bases from J, with 15 bases between. Germline V gives CDR1 MGHRA, CDR2 YSYEKL. The CDR3 runs 16 residues. CDR3 nucleotides: TGCGCCAGCAGCCGGGCGGGTGGTCGAGACACCGGGGAGCTGTTTTTT. It yields the protein CASSRAGGRDTGELFF.

In its sample, this clone was seen a few times. The V call is TRBV9, the J call TRBJ1-1; no reliable D call. CDR1 and CDR2 from the germline V gene are SGDLS and YYNGEE. V was pared by 4 bases and J by 4 bases, with 14 bases between. CDR3 length: 14 residues. The CDR3 loop is CASSPDRDGTEAFF. The CDR3, as DNA: TGTGCCAGCAGCCCGGACCGCGACGGCACTGAAGCTTTCTTT.

This chain uses TRBV13 with TRBJ1-1; 7 nucleotides match TRBD1. The CDR3 is made up of 17 amino acids. The junction had 11 bases not matched to a gene; V was cut back by 0 bases and J by 4 bases. CDR1 PRHDT and CDR2 FYEKMQ come from the germline V gene (reference sequence). The CDR3 DNA sequence: TGTGCCAGCAGCTTAGGAGGGCAGGGGGGGCAGAGCACTGAAGCTTTCTTT. It codes for CASSLGGQGGQSTEAFF.

The chain joins TRBV6-5 to TRBJ1-2; a possible D gene is TRBD1 (6 bases). Germline V gene sequence: CDR1 MNHEY, CDR2 SVGAGI. The CDR3 extends over 13 amino acids. Trimming took off 6 bases at V and 6 bases at J, with 14 bases between the two ends. This chain's CDR3 is CASSRGGYHGYTF. The DNA of the CDR3 is TGTGCCAGCAGCAGGGGAGGGTATCATGGCTACACCTTC.

The genes are TRBV29-1 and TRBJ2-7; 9 bases align to TRBD1. Germline CDR1 reads SQVTM; CDR2 reads ANQGSEA. V was clipped by 4 bases and J by 4 bases; unmatched bases: 8. This CDR3 has 14 amino acids. CDR3 in DNA: TGCAGCGTTGCTCCGGGACAGGGAAATTACGAGCAGTACTTC. Translating it yields CSVAPGQGNYEQYF.

This chain links TRBV29-1 with TRBJ2-1; tentatively, D is TRBD2 (5 bases). The CDR3 contains 13 residues. The germline V gene encodes CDR1 SQVTM and CDR2 ANQGSEA. V lost 2 bases, J lost 4 bases, and 9 bases lay in between. CDR3 sequence reads: CSVERGYYNEQFF. The CDR3, as DNA: TGCAGCGTTGAACGGGGTTATTACAATGAGCAGTTCTTC.

This clone was seen more than once but under ten times. The chain joins TRBV16 to TRBJ1-1, with TRBD1 as a possible D gene (6 bases). There are 15 residues in the CDR3. Germline loops: CDR1 KGHSY, CDR2 FQNENV. V lost 6 bases and J lost 0, with 14 bases in between. The CDR3 DNA sequence: TGTGCCAGCAGTCCCAGTGCAGGGGTGAACACTGAAGCTTTCTTT. Translation gives CASSPSAGVNTEAFF.

This clone came up once. The chain joins TRBV20-1 to TRBJ2-7; D not resolved. The V and J ends lost 1 base and 9 bases respectively, with 10 bases between them. This CDR3 is built from 11 residues. Per germline, CDR1 DFQATT and CDR2 SNEGSKA (reference sequence). The CDR3 spells CSARASQGQYF. The CDR3 DNA follows: TGCAGTGCTAGAGCCAGCCAAGGGCAGTACTTC.

J is TRBJ2-5 and V is TRBV5-1, with no clear D. V was cut by 2 bases and J by 2 bases, with 16 bases left in between. The CDR3 covers 16 residues. Germline V lookup: CDR1 SGHRS, CDR2 YFSETQ. CDR3 in DNA: TGCGCCAGCAGCTTATTGGCCCGCCCGGAACAAGAGACCCAGTACTTC. Amino acids: CASSLLARPEQETQYF.

The V call is TRBV4-2, the J call TRBJ2-4; possibly TRBD2 for D (6 bases). The CDR3 loop spans 16 amino acids. Germline values: CDR1 LGHNA, CDR2 YNFKEQ. V was trimmed by 3 bases and J by 3 bases, leaving 15 bases between them. The CDR3 coding sequence is TGTGCCAGCAGCCAGGGAACTAGCTACGTCAAAAACATTCAGTACTTC. Translation: CASSQGTSYVKNIQYF.

This chain connects TRBV6-5 to TRBJ1-2, with a possible D match to TRBD1 (6 bases). This CDR3 comprises 15 residues. The V and J ends lost 2 bases and 3 bases respectively, with 13 bases between them. Germline lookup yields CDR1 MNHEY and CDR2 SVGAGI. The CDR3 sequence is CASSYGARGYYGYTF. The CDR3 DNA reads TGTGCCAGCAGTTACGGGGCCAGGGGTTACTATGGCTACACCTTC.

CDR3 region: CASSTSGTPGGELFF. In DNA form, the CDR3 reads TGCGCCAGTAGCACGTCGGGGACGCCGGGCGGGGAGCTGTTTTTT. V is TRBV10-1 and J is TRBJ2-2, with D possibly called TRBD1 or TRBD2 (5 bases each). The V gene's germline CDR1 is WNHNN and CDR2 SYGVQD (reference sequence). The germline V and J ends were trimmed by 9 bases and 7 bases, with 21 bases remaining between them. The CDR3 runs 15 residues.

The chain joins TRBV7-9 to TRBJ1-2, with TRBD1 matching over 8 bases. Looked up from germline, CDR1 is SEHNR and CDR2 is FQNEAQ (reference sequence). Germline trimming cut 0 bases from V and 6 bases from J; bases unmatched to any gene: 6. The length of the CDR3 is 15 residues. The CDR3 bases are TGTGCCAGCAGCTTAGCGAGGCAGGGGGCAGATGGCTACACCTTC. Translated: CASSLARQGADGYTF.

This chain links TRBV5-1 with TRBJ2-7, with 8 bases identical to TRBD1. The CDR3 length is 15 residues. V lost 0 bases to trimming and J lost 3 bases; unmatched junction nucleotides: 5. Germline V gives CDR1 SGHRS, CDR2 YFSETQ. CDR3 nucleotide sequence: TGCGCCAGCAGCTTGGACCCTACAGGGGGCTACGAGCAGTACTTC. Its protein product is CASSLDPTGGYEQYF.

J is TRBJ2-5 and V is TRBV30; 8 bases match TRBD2. Germline V gene data show CDR1 as GTSNPN and CDR2 as SVGIG (reference sequence). V lost 0 bases and J lost 1; bases outside the gene matches: 4. The CDR3 length is 15 residues. CDR3 sequence reads: CAWSVTGGVQETQYF. The CDR3 bases are TGTGCCTGGAGTGTAACCGGGGGGGTCCAAGAGACCCAGTACTTC. Full variable domain (rest looked up from reference TRBV30 and TRBJ2-5): SQTIHQWPATLVQPVGSPLSLECTVEGTSNPNLYWYRQAAGRGLQLLFYSVGIGQISSEVPQNLSASRPQDRQFILSSKKLLLSDSGFYLCAWSVTGGVQETQYFGPGTRLLVL.

V is TRBV29-1 and J is TRBJ1-5; 11 nucleotides align to TRBD1. The CDR3 runs to 13 residues. With V trimmed by 7 bases and J by 5 bases, 4 bases remained unmatched. Looked up from germline, CDR1 is SQVTM and CDR2 is ANQGSEA. CDR3 nucleotide sequence: TGCAGCGCGGGACAGGGGGTGGATCAGCCCCAGCATTTT. This translates into CSAGQGVDQPQHF.

The chain employs TRBV4-3 and TRBJ2-1; 11 bases agree with TRBD2. Germline trimming cut 0 bases from V and 4 bases from J; bases unmatched to any gene: 2. The CDR3 loop spans 16 amino acids. Germline CDR1 LGHNA, CDR2 YSLEER. The CDR3, as DNA: TGCGCCAGCAGCCAAGATACTAGCGGGGGATACAATGAGCAGTTCTTC. The encoded protein is CASSQDTSGGYNEQFF.